One and the same sample provided the 11 T cell receptor beta chains below, sequenced in a study of T cells in Graves' hyperthyroidism and ophthalmopathy (dated by TCRdb to the late 2010s). Library construction relied on multiplex PCR. TCRdb names Illumina HiSeq 2000 as the instrument used. Amplification of TCR beta CDR3 regions was carried out from RNA transcripts. The TCR CDR3 was subjected to a first round of RT-PCR using the HTBI primer set and the Qiagen OneStep RT-PCR kit. TCRdb trimmed the raw reads at Q25, called clones with MiXCR and kept productive beta chains. Entries that share a CDR3 protein sequence are merged under the most common genes and DNA. This sample gives more than 350,000 distinct CDR3 sequences in total; 13% to 15% of them show up just once. The top ten clones comprise roughly a fifth of the sample. Sequencing was done on a sample of blood. The receptor source for this set is a woman between 55 and 75 years old with Graves' ophthalmopathy.

The CDR3 nucleotides are TGTGCCAGCAGCTTATGGTCCGCGGGAGGGCCGGGAGATACGCAGTATTTT. Its protein product is CASSLWSAGGPGDTQYF. The chain couples TRBV13 to TRBJ2-3; 9 bases match TRBD2. CDR3 size: 17 residues. Germline CDR1 is PRHDT and CDR2 is FYEKMQ (reference sequence). V was pared by 2 bases and J by 5 bases, with 11 bases of the junction left unmatched.

Only a few counts were recorded for this clonotype. The V call is TRBV6-1, the J call TRBJ1-3, with D tentatively TRBD1 (6 bases). This CDR3 contains 15 residues. Germline V lookup: CDR1 MNHNS, CDR2 SASEGT. Trimming shortened V by 7 bases and J by 0 bases, and 13 bases separated the two germline ends. The CDR3 region is CASKMDRHSGNTIYF. In DNA, the CDR3 is TGTGCCAGCAAAATGGACAGACACTCTGGAAACACCATATATTTT.

This clonotype was seen just once. The chain employs TRBV19 and TRBJ2-5; 8 positions agree with TRBD2. V trimming: 6 bases; J trimming: 5 bases; junction bases outside the gene matches: 5. Germline values: CDR1 LNHDA, CDR2 SQIVND (reference sequence). The CDR3 totals 13 residues. The CDR3 coding sequence is TGTGCCAGTAGAGTAGCGGGAAGGGAGACCCAGTACTTC. Protein: CASRVAGRETQYF.

The chain recombines TRBV27 with TRBJ2-1, with D uncertain. The CDR3 loop spans 12 amino acids. Germline V gene sequence: CDR1 MNHEY, CDR2 SMNVEV (reference sequence). The germline V and J ends were trimmed by 9 bases and 0 bases, with 6 bases remaining between them. Written as DNA, the CDR3 is TGTGCCAGGGTGGACTCCTACAATGAGCAGTTCTTC. Translated: CARVDSYNEQFF.

In this sample, this clonotype turned up many times. V and J are TRBV5-1 and TRBJ2-2; D remains ambiguous. Trimming cost V 0 bases and J 5 bases, with 14 bases left between them. CDR3 size: 16 residues. Per the germline V gene, CDR1 is SGHRS and CDR2 is YFSETQ. The CDR3 loop is CASSLDPDRRTGELFF. CDR3 bases: TGCGCCAGCAGCTTGGACCCAGACCGAAGGACCGGGGAGCTGTTTTTT.

Of note for this clonotype: A read error is possible here, since a much larger clone lies one base away. This chain links TRBV12-3 or TRBV12-4 with TRBJ1-6; D uncertain. CDR3 length: 14 amino acids. Trimming removed 3 bases at V and 5 bases at J, with 8 bases between. The CDR3 here is CASSFRLHNSPLHF. CDR3 in DNA: TGTGCCAGCAGTTTCCGGCTCCATAATTCACCCCTCCACTTT.

This clonotype was observed at least ten times. This rearrangement joins TRBV6-1 to TRBJ2-3, with 9 bases lining up with TRBD2. Germline assignment: CDR1 MNHNS and CDR2 SASEGT. This CDR3 is built from 14 residues. V lost 7 bases, J lost 3 bases, and 5 bases stayed unmatched. CDR3 bases: TGTGCCAGCATGGACAGCGGGAGGACAGATACGCAGTATTTT. The encoded protein is CASMDSGRTDTQYF.

DNA for the CDR3: TGTGCCTGGAGTGCTCTAGCGGGAGGGCCAGATACGCAGTATTTT. Translation gives CAWSALAGGPDTQYF. V is TRBV30 and J is TRBJ2-3, with 12 bases matching TRBD2. Germline trimming cut 1 base from V and 4 bases from J; bases unmatched to any gene: 3. Germline V gene lookup returns CDR1 GTSNPN and CDR2 SVGIG (reference sequence). The CDR3 has 15 residues.

This clonotype was observed at least ten times. V and J are TRBV27 and TRBJ2-3, with 9 bases fitting TRBD2. With V trimmed by 5 bases and J by 0 bases, 9 bases remained unmatched. Germline CDR1 and CDR2: MNHEY and SMNVEV (reference sequence). The CDR3 loop spans 17 amino acids. CDR3 nucleotides: TGTGCCAGCAGTCCTTTAGCGGGAGTGGGGAGCACAGATACGCAGTATTTT. Encoded protein: CASSPLAGVGSTDTQYF.

This clonotype was recorded many times. The chain is built from TRBV15 and TRBJ2-5; D is perhaps TRBD1 (5 bases). Between the trimmed V and J ends, which lost 1 base and 2 bases, there was a span of 11 bases. Germline CDR1 reads LNHNV; CDR2 reads YYDKDF (reference sequence). This CDR3 has 15 amino acids. The CDR3 sequence: CATSRAPQGQETQYF. The CDR3 nucleotides are TGTGCCACCAGCAGAGCCCCCCAGGGACAAGAGACCCAGTACTTC.

This clonotype was counted at least ten times. V is TRBV12-3 or TRBV12-4 and J is TRBJ2-5; the match to TRBD1 covers 7 bases. The CDR3 contains 13 residues. The V gene end was trimmed by 3 bases and the J gene end by 3 bases; junction bases not matched to a gene: 1. The CDR3 protein is CASSFGTEETQYF. As DNA, the CDR3 is TGTGCCAGCAGTTTCGGGACAGAAGAGACCCAGTACTTC.